A single sample is the source of the 25 T cell receptor beta chains below, sequenced in a study of PD-1 blockade in classical Hodgkin lymphoma. Each patient relapsed following autologous stem cell transplantation, and prior brentuximab vedotin exposure differed. From thawed PBMCs, CD8+ T cells were isolated by magnetic negative selection. Profiled with immunoSEQ multiplex PCR; TCRdb holds only in-frame clones, not every one. The sample contains around 13,000 clones, 70% to 85% of which appear only once. Specimen: CD8+ T cells from blood, collected at baseline. The receptors were gathered from a human donor with classical Hodgkin lymphoma.

This clone came up once. The rearrangement links TRBV6-5 to TRBJ1-1; 7 bases fit TRBD1. Per the germline V gene, CDR1 is MNHEY and CDR2 is SVGAGI. CDR3 length equals 15 residues. Trimming cost V 2 bases and J 1 base; bases outside gene matches: 4. DNA for the CDR3: TGTGCCAGCAGTTACGGGACAGCTCCGAACACTGAAGCTTTCTTT. Translating gives CASSYGTAPNTEAFF.

The chain uses TRBV29-1 and TRBJ2-3; 8 nucleotides line up with TRBD2. V lost 4 bases to trimming and J lost 6 bases; unmatched junction nucleotides: 15. The V gene's germline CDR1 is SQVTM and CDR2 ANQGSEA. The CDR3 spans 16 residues. The CDR3 protein is CSVAPRAGGHGDTQYF. The CDR3 nucleotides are TGCAGCGTTGCCCCCCGGGCGGGGGGCCACGGGGATACGCAGTATTTT.

The chain couples TRBV5-6 to TRBJ2-7; 10 bases are a match to TRBD1. CDR3 length equals 15 residues. The V and J ends lost 0 bases and 4 bases, in that order; junction bases with no gene match: 4. The germline V gene encodes CDR1 SGHDT and CDR2 YYEEEE. CDR3 sequence: CASSLVGTGVYEQYF. As DNA, the CDR3 is TGTGCCAGCAGCTTGGTTGGGACAGGGGTATACGAGCAGTACTTC.

J is TRBJ2-2 and V is TRBV5-4; possibly TRBD2 for D (5 bases). The CDR3 is 15 residues long. Germline CDR1 and CDR2: SGHNT and YYREEE (reference sequence). Trimming removed 4 bases at V and 0 bases at J, with 10 bases between. The CDR3 spells CASSEGLANTGELFF. The CDR3, as DNA: TGTGCCAGCAGCGAAGGACTGGCGAACACCGGGGAGCTGTTTTTT.

The rearrangement uses TRBV9 and TRBJ1-5; no clear D gene. The CDR3 is 15 amino acids. Between the trimmed V and J ends, which lost 3 bases and 0 bases, there was a span of 10 bases. Germline CDR1 SGDLS, CDR2 YYNGEE. CDR3 nucleotide sequence: TGTGCCAGCAGCGAAGGACGGTATAGCAATCAGCCCCAGCATTTT. Amino acid sequence: CASSEGRYSNQPQHF. The full variable domain, its missing parts supplied by reference TRBV9 and TRBJ1-5, is DSGVTQTPKHLITATGQRVTLRCSPRSGDLSVYWYQQSLDQGLQFLIQYYNGEERAKGNILERFSAQQFPDLHSELNLSSLELGDSALYFCASSEGRYSNQPQHFGDGTRLSIL.

The chain couples TRBV11-1 to TRBJ1-6, with TRBD1 identical over 8 bases. This CDR3 contains 15 residues. J was trimmed by 8 bases and V by 3 bases; bases with no gene match: 6. Per germline, CDR1 SGHAT and CDR2 FQDESV (reference sequence). The CDR3 loop reads CASSLGRGLDSPLHF. For the CDR3, the DNA is TGTGCCAGCAGCTTGGGCAGGGGGCTTGATTCACCCCTCCACTTT.

The chain has TRBV4-2 and TRBJ2-2; 10 bases match TRBD2. Germline loops: CDR1 LGHNA, CDR2 YNFKEQ. The CDR3 spans 17 residues. With V trimmed by 0 bases and J by 7 bases, 8 bases remained unmatched. The CDR3 nucleotides read TGTGCCAGCAGCCAAGAAGGAGCGGGGGGGCCACTCGGGGAGCTGTTTTTT. It specifies CASSQEGAGGPLGELFF.

The J gene is TRBJ2-7, the V gene TRBV9, with D perhaps matching TRBD1 (6 bases). The germline V gene encodes CDR1 SGDLS and CDR2 YYNGEE. The V end lost 3 bases, the J end lost 3 bases, and 10 bases lay between the germline ends. The CDR3 sequence is 13 residues long. The CDR3 DNA sequence: TGTGCCAGCAGCGCCGGGACAAACTACGAGCAGTACTTC. Translating gives CASSAGTNYEQYF. Looking up the rest from reference TRBV9 and TRBJ2-7 gives the full variable domain: DSGVTQTPKHLITATGQRVTLRCSPRSGDLSVYWYQQSLDQGLQFLIQYYNGEERAKGNILERFSAQQFPDLHSELNLSSLELGDSALYFCASSAGTNYEQYFGPGTRLTVT.

The gene calls are TRBV4-3 and TRBJ1-1, with D unclear. The CDR3 runs 15 residues. Germline CDR1 LGHNA, CDR2 YSLEER. The V end lost 0 bases, the J end lost 8 bases, and 16 bases lay between the germline ends. CDR3 sequence (DNA): TGCGCCAGCAGCCAAGACCGAGGGTTGAATCGAGAAGCTTTCTTT. Protein sequence: CASSQDRGLNREAFF.

V gene TRBV7-2 combines with J gene TRBJ2-7; D is ambiguous. CDR1 and CDR2 from the germline V gene are SGHTA and FQGNSA. This CDR3 spans 12 amino acids. The V end was cut by 4 bases, the J end by 6 bases, with 10 bases between. The CDR3 bases are TGTGCCAGCAGCTACGACACCAGCGAGCAGTACTTC. Translating gives CASSYDTSEQYF.

By sample fraction, this clone is medium-sized. The chain recombines TRBV4-2 with TRBJ1-1; no firm D call. Trimming took off 2 bases at V and 4 bases at J, with 11 bases between the two ends. The CDR3 length is 14 residues. The V gene's germline CDR1 is LGHNA and CDR2 YNFKEQ. The CDR3 coding sequence is TGTGCCAGCAGCCAACTTGAGGTTTCCACTGAAGCTTTCTTT. Residues: CASSQLEVSTEAFF.

The genes are TRBV4-3 and TRBJ1-1, with D unresolved. The CDR3 sequence is 13 residues long. Per germline, CDR1 LGHNA and CDR2 YSLEER. Trimming cost V 2 bases and J 5 bases, with 9 bases left between them. The CDR3 bases are TGCGCCAGCAGCCAATCGGGGTTTACTGAAGCTTTCTTT. Translation gives CASSQSGFTEAFF.

The chain employs TRBV11-2 and TRBJ2-3; TRBD1 is a possible D gene (6 bases). Germline V gene sequence: CDR1 SGHAT, CDR2 FQNNGV. The ends were cut back, 1 base at V and 4 bases at J, with 15 bases in the middle. The CDR3 sequence is 16 residues long. CDR3 DNA: TGTGCCAGCAGCTTAGTGGGCAGGGGTTCGTCAGATACGCAGTATTTT. Amino acid sequence: CASSLVGRGSSDTQYF. Combining the CDR3 with reference TRBV11-2 and TRBJ2-3 gives the whole variable domain EAGVAQSPRYKIIEKRQSVAFWCNPISGHATLYWYQQILGQGPKLLIQFQNNGVVDDSQLPKDRFSAERLKGVDSTLKIQPAKLEDSAVYLCASSLVGRGSSDTQYFGPGTRLTVL.

This clone was counted between two and nine times. The chain uses TRBV19 and TRBJ1-2; 9 positions match TRBD1. Germline-derived CDR1 and CDR2 are LNHDA and SQIVND (reference sequence). J was trimmed by 8 bases and V by 5 bases; bases with no gene match: 12. The CDR3 covers 15 residues. The CDR3 DNA sequence: TGTGCCAGTAGTGCGCTTACAGGGGGCGCAGCGGGCTACACCTTC. Amino acid sequence: CASSALTGGAAGYTF.

This chain connects TRBV13 to TRBJ2-1; 10 bases are a match to TRBD2. The J segment lost 1 base and the V segment lost 5 bases, leaving 14 bases of the junction unmatched. Per germline, CDR1 PRHDT and CDR2 FYEKMQ (reference sequence). The CDR3 covers 19 residues. The CDR3 DNA sequence: TGTGCCAGCAGCCCAATACAGAGACTAGCGGGTTATTCCTACAATGAGCAGTTCTTC. Its protein is CASSPIQRLAGYSYNEQFF.

V usage is TRBV5-3 and J usage is TRBJ2-5, with 9 bases identical to TRBD1. TRBV5-3 is filed as an ORF, its function uncertain. This CDR3 spans 14 amino acids. The junction had 4 bases not matched to a gene; V was cut back by 4 bases and J by 3 bases. Here the CDR3 DNA reads TGTGCCAGAAGCGCCGGACAGGGGAAAGAGACCCAGTACTTC. The encoded protein is CARSAGQGKETQYF.

The rearrangement links TRBV28 to TRBJ2-1, with no clear D. Trimming left V 2 bases short and J 8 bases short, with 7 bases between. This CDR3 spans 12 amino acids. Germline assignment: CDR1 MDHEN and CDR2 SYDVKM. The CDR3 region is CASSLTEDEQFF. The CDR3 nucleotides read TGTGCCAGCAGTTTAACAGAGGATGAGCAGTTCTTC.

The chain has TRBV13 and TRBJ2-7; D is possibly TRBD2 (6 bases). The CDR3 sequence is 17 residues long. Looked up from germline, CDR1 is PRHDT and CDR2 is FYEKMQ (reference sequence). V gave up 3 bases and J gave up 0 bases, with 18 bases separating them. CDR3 protein: CASSLAVGGIGSYEQYF. The CDR3 DNA reads as TGTGCCAGCAGCTTGGCGGTGGGGGGTATAGGCTCCTACGAGCAGTACTTC.

The gene calls are TRBV29-1 and TRBJ2-5; possibly TRBD1 for D (5 bases). Between the trimmed V and J ends, which lost 6 bases and 4 bases, there was a span of 18 bases. This CDR3 is 14 amino acids long. Per the germline V gene, CDR1 is SQVTM and CDR2 is ANQGSEA. The CDR3: CSVPDLDRRETQYF. In DNA form, the CDR3 reads TGCAGCGTCCCTGACTTAGACAGAAGAGAGACCCAGTACTTC.

The rearrangement links TRBV4-2 to TRBJ1-1, with D possibly being TRBD1 (5 bases). Germline loops: CDR1 LGHNA, CDR2 YNFKEQ. CDR3 length equals 13 residues. Trimming removed 4 bases from V and 4 bases from J, with 10 bases in between. The CDR3: CASSLTVRTEAFF. CDR3 coding DNA: TGTGCCAGCAGCCTGACAGTGCGCACTGAAGCTTTCTTT.

The CDR3: CASSQDLDGGWEKLFF. The CDR3 nucleotides are TGCGCCAGCAGCCAAGATCTTGACGGGGGCTGGGAAAAACTGTTTTTT. The chain employs TRBV4-3 and TRBJ1-4, with D tentatively TRBD1 (6 bases). The CDR3 length is 16 residues. The germline V gene encodes CDR1 LGHNA and CDR2 YSLEER. Trimming took off 0 bases at V and 8 bases at J, with 16 bases between the two ends.

The chain couples TRBV7-9 to TRBJ2-7, with D possibly TRBD1 on 6 matching bases. Trimming removed 4 bases at V and 3 bases at J, with 10 bases between. This CDR3 region has 13 residues. The V gene's germline CDR1 is SEHNR and CDR2 FQNEAQ (reference sequence). The CDR3 coding sequence is TGTGCCAGCAGCTCCACAGGGTTCTACGAGCAGTACTTC. Its protein is CASSSTGFYEQYF.

J is TRBJ2-5 and V is TRBV28; the D call may be TRBD1 or TRBD2 (6 bases each). Per the germline V gene, CDR1 is MDHEN and CDR2 is SYDVKM. V lost 6 bases, J lost 5 bases, and 16 bases lay in between. The CDR3 spans 14 residues. CDR3 sequence: CASRLSGAGETQYF. The CDR3 DNA follows: TGTGCCAGCAGGCTGTCGGGGGCGGGGGAGACCCAGTACTTC.

This clone was detected a few times. The J gene is TRBJ2-5, the V gene TRBV5-1; 7 bases map to TRBD1. V lost 2 bases and J lost 4; bases outside the gene matches: 8. Germline CDR1 reads SGHRS; CDR2 reads YFSETQ. This CDR3 is built from 15 residues. CDR3 sequence reads: CASSLLTGAGETQYF. The CDR3 region has the DNA TGCGCCAGCAGCTTACTAACAGGGGCGGGAGAGACCCAGTACTTC. Full variable domain (outside the CDR3, taken from reference TRBV5-1 and TRBJ2-5): KAGVTQTPRYLIKTRGQQVTLSCSPISGHRSVSWYQQTPGQGLQFLFEYFSETQRNKGNFPGRFSGRQFSNSRSEMNVSTLELGDSALYLCASSLLTGAGETQYFGPGTRLLVL.

This rearrangement joins TRBV10-1 to TRBJ2-7; TRBD1 matches 11 bases. Germline V gives CDR1 WNHNN, CDR2 SYGVQD (reference sequence). The length of the CDR3 is 15 residues. After removal of 4 bases from V and 7 bases from J, the junction contained 9 bases not matched to a gene. The CDR3 DNA reads TGCGCCAGCAGTGGCCGGGACAGGGGGTCTTGGGAGCAGTACTTC. It is translated as CASSGRDRGSWEQYF.